This T cell receptor beta chain emerged from a study of blood T cell repertoires in COVID-19. TCRdb's copy holds only in-frame clones and misses some; the assay was immunoSEQ multiplex PCR. The repertoire holds some 230,000 clones, approximately 84% seen once, with roughly 2.4% in the top ten. V was shortened by 4 bases and J by 6 bases, with 6 bases between the two germline ends. The V gene's germline CDR1 is LNHDA and CDR2 SQIVND (reference sequence). The length of the CDR3 is 11 residues. The rearrangement joins TRBV19 to TRBJ1-2, with D perhaps TRBD1 (6 bases). The TCR comes from a woman aged 55-70 years with acute or convalescent COVID-19. Sequencing was done on a sample of peripheral blood. The CDR3 DNA follows: TGTGCCAGTAGTAAGGGGGATGGCTACACCTTC. It encodes CASSKGDGYTF.